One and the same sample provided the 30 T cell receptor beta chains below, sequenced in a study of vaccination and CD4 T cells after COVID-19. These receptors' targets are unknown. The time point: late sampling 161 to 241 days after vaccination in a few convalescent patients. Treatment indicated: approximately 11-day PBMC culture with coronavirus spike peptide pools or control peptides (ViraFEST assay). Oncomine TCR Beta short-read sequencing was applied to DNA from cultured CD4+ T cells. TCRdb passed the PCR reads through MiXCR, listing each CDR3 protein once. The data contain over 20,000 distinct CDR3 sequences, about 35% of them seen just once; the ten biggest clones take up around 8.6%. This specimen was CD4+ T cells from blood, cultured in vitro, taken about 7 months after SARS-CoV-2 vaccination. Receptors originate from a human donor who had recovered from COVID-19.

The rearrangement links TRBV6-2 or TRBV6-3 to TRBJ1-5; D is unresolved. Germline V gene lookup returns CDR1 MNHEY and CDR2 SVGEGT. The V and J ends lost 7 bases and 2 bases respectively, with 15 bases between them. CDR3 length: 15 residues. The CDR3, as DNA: TGTGCCAGCACCTCACAGATCCTTGGCAATCAGCCCCAGCATTTT. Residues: CASTSQILGNQPQHF.

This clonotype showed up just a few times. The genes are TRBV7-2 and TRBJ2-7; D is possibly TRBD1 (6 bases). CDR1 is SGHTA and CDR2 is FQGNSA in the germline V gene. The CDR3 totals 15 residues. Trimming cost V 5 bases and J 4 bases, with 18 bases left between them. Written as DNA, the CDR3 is TGTGCCAGCAGCACACCCGCCAGGGGTTGGTACGAGCAGTACTTC. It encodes CASSTPARGWYEQYF. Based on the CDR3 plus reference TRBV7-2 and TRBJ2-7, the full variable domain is GAGVSQSPSNKVTEKGKDVELRCDPISGHTALYWYRQSLGQGLEFLIYFQGNSAPDKSGLPSDRFSAERTGGSVSTLTIQRTQQEDSAVYLCASSTPARGWYEQYFGPGTRLTVT.

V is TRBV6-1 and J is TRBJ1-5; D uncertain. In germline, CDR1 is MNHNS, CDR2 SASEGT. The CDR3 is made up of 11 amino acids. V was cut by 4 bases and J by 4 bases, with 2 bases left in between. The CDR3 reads CASSGNQPQHF. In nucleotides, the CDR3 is TGTGCCAGCAGTGGTAATCAGCCCCAGCATTTT.

The CDR3 sequence: CAGGRAQETQYF. CDR3 sequence (DNA): TGTGCCGGGGGGCGGGCACAAGAGACCCAGTACTTC. V gene TRBV28 combines with J gene TRBJ2-5; either TRBD1 or TRBD2 may supply D (6 bases each). V was cut by 11 bases and J by 2 bases, with 12 bases left in between. CDR1 is MDHEN, CDR2 SYDVKM, per germline. CDR3 size: 12 residues.

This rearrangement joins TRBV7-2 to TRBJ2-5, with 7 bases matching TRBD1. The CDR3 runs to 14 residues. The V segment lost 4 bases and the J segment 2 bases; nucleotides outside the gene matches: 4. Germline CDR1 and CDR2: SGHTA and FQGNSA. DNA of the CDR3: TGTGCCAGCAGCTCCGACAGGGTACAAGAGACCCAGTACTTC. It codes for CASSSDRVQETQYF.

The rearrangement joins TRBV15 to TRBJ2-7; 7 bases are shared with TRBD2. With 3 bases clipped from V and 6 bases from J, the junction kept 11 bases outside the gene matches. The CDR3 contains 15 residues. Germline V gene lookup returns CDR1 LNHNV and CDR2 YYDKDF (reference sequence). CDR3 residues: CATSSGGSRSGEQYF. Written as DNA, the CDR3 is TGTGCCACCAGCAGCGGGGGGAGCCGCAGTGGCGAGCAGTACTTC.

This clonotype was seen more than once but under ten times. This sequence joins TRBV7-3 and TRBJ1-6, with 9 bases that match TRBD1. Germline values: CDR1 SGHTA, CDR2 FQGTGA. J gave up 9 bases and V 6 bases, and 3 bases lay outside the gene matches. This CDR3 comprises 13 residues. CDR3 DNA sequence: TGTGCCAGCAGTGAGGACAGGGGTTCACCCCTCCACTTT. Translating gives CASSEDRGSPLHF.

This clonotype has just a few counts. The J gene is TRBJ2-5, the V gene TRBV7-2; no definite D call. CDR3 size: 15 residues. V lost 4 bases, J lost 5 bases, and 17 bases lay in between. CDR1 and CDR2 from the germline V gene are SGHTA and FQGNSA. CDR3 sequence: CASSSRQSTFETQYF. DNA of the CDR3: TGTGCCAGCAGCTCCCGCCAGTCGACATTCGAGACCCAGTACTTC.

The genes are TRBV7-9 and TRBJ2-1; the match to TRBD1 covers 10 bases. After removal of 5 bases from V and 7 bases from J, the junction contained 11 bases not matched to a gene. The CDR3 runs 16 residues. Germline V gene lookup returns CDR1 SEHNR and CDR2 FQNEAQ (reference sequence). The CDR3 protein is CASSHTGGQGVNEQFF. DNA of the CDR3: TGTGCCAGCAGCCATACTGGAGGACAGGGGGTAAATGAGCAGTTCTTC.

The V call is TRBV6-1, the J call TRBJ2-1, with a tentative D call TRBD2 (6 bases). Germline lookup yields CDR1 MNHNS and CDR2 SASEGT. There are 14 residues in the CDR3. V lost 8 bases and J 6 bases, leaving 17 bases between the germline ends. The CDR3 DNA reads TGTGCCAGCCAGTCAAAGTTAGCGGTCAATGAGCAGTTCTTC. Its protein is CASQSKLAVNEQFF.

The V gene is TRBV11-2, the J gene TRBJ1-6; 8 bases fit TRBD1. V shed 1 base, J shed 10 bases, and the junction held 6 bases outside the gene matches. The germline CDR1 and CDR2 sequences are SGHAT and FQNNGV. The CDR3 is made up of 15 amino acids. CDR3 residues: CASSLVSGGLSPLHF. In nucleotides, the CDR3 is TGTGCCAGCAGCTTAGTTTCAGGGGGCCTCTCACCCCTCCACTTT.

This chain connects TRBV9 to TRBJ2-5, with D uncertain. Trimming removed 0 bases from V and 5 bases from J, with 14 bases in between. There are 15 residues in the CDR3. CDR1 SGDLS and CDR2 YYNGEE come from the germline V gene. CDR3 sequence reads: CASSVGWQLGETQYF. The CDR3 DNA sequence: TGTGCCAGCAGCGTAGGGTGGCAGCTCGGCGAGACCCAGTACTTC.

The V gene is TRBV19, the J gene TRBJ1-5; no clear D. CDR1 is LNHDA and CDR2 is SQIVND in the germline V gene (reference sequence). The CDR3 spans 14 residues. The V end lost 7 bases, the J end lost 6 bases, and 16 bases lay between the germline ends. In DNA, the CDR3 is TGTGCCAGTAAACAGCATAGACGGGGTCAGCCCCAGCATTTT. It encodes CASKQHRRGQPQHF.

CDR3 nucleotides: TGTGCCAGCAGCTTAGCGGGTAGCGGGAGACTCCCCAGCTACGAGCAGTACTTC. This sequence encodes CASSLAGSGRLPSYEQYF. V and J are TRBV7-8 and TRBJ2-7; 9 bases line up with TRBD2. The germline V gene encodes CDR1 SGHVS and CDR2 FQNEAQ. J lost 3 bases, V lost 0 bases, and 12 bases had no gene match. The CDR3 totals 18 residues.

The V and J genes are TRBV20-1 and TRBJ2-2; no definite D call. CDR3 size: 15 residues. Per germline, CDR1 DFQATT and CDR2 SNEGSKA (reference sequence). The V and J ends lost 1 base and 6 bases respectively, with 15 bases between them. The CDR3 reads CSARAPGLGSGELFF. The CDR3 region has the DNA TGCAGTGCTAGAGCCCCTGGGTTGGGGTCCGGGGAGCTGTTTTTT.

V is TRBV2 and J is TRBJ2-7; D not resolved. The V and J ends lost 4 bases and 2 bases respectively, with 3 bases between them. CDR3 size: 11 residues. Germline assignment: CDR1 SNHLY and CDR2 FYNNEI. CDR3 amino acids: CASSVTYEQYF. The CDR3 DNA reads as TGTGCCAGCAGTGTAACCTACGAGCAGTACTTC.

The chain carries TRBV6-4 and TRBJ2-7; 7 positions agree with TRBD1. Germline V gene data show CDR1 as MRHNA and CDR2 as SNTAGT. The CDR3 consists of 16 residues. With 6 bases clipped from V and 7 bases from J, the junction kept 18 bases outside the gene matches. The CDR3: CASSEGADPGYNEQYF. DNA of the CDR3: TGTGCCAGCAGCGAGGGGGCAGACCCGGGGTACAATGAGCAGTACTTC.

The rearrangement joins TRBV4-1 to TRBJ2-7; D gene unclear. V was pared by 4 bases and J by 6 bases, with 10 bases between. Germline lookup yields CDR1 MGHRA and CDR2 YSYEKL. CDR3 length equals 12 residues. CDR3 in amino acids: CASSPLYGEQYF. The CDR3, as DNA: TGCGCCAGCAGCCCCCTATATGGCGAGCAGTACTTC.

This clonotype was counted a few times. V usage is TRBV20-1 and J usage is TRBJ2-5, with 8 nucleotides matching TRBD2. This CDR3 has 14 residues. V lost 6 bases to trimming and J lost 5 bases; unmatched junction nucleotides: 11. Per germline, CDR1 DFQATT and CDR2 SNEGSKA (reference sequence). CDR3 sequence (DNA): TGCAGTGCAATGAACAGCGGGAGTATGGAGACCCAGTACTTC. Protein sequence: CSAMNSGSMETQYF.

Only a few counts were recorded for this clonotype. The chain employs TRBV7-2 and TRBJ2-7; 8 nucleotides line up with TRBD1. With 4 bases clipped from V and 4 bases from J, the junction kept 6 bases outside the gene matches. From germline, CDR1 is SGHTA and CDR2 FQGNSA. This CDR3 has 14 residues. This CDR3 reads CASSSGQVTYEQYF. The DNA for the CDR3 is TGTGCCAGCAGCTCGGGACAGGTTACTTACGAGCAGTACTTC.

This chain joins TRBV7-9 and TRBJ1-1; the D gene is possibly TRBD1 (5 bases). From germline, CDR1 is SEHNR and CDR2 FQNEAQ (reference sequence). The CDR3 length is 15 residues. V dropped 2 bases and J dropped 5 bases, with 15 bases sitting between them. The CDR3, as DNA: TGTGCCAGCAGCTTACGCCCCGGGGGTTCGACTGAAGCTTTCTTT. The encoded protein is CASSLRPGGSTEAFF.

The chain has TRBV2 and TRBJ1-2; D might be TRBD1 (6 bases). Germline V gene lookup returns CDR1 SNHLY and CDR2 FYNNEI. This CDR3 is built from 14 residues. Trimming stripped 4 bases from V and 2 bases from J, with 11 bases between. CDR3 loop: CASSARTANYGYTF. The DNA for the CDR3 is TGTGCCAGCAGTGCGAGGACAGCCAACTATGGCTACACCTTC.

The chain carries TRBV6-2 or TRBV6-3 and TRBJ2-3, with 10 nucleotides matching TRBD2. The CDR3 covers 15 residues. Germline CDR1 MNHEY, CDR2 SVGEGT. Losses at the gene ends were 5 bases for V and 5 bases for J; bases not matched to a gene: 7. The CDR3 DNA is TGTGCCAGCAGTGTCCACACTAGCGGGATAGATACGCAGTATTTT. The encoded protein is CASSVHTSGIDTQYF.

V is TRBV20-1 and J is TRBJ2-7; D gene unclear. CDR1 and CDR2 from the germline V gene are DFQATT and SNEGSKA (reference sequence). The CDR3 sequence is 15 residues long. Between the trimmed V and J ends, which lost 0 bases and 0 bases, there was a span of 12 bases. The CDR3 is CSARDNVGNSYEQYF. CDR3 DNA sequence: TGCAGTGCTAGAGATAATGTCGGCAACTCCTACGAGCAGTACTTC.

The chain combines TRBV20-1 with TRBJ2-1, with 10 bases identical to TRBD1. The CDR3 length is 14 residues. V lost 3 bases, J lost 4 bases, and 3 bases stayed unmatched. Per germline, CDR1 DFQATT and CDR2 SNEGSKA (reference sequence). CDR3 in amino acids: CSASGTGVYNEQFF. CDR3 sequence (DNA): TGCAGTGCTAGCGGGACAGGGGTTTACAATGAGCAGTTCTTC.

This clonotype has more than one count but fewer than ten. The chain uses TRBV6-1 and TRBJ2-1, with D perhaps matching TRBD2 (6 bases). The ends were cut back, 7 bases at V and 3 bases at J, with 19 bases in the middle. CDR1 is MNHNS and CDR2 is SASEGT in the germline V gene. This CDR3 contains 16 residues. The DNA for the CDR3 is TGTGCCAGCACCTGGAGGGCGGGATCCGTCTACAATGAGCAGTTCTTC. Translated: CASTWRAGSVYNEQFF.

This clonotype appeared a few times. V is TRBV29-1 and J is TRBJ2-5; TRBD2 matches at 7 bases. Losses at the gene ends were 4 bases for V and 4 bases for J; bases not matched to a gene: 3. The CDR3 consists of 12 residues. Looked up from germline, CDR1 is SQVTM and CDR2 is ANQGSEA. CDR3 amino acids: CSVGGGTETQYF. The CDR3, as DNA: TGCAGCGTTGGGGGGGGAACAGAGACCCAGTACTTC.

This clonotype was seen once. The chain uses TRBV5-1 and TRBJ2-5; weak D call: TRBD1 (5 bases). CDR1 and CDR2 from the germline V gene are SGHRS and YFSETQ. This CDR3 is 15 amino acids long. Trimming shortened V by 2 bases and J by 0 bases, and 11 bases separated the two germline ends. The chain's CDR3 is CASSLGAGNQETQYF. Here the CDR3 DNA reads TGCGCCAGCAGCTTAGGGGCAGGGAACCAAGAGACCCAGTACTTC.

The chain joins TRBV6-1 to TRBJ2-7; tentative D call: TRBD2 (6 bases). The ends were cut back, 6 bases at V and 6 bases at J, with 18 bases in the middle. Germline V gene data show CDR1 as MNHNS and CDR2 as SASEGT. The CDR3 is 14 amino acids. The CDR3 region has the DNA TGTGCCAGCAGCGCCGGGACTCCCGGTCCCGAGCAGTACTTC. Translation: CASSAGTPGPEQYF.

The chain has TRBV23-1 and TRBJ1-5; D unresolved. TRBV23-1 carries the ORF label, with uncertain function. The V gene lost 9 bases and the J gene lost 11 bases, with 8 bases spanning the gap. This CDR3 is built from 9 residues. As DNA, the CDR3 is TGCGCCAGGGGAAAGTCCCAGCATTTT. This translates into CARGKSQHF.